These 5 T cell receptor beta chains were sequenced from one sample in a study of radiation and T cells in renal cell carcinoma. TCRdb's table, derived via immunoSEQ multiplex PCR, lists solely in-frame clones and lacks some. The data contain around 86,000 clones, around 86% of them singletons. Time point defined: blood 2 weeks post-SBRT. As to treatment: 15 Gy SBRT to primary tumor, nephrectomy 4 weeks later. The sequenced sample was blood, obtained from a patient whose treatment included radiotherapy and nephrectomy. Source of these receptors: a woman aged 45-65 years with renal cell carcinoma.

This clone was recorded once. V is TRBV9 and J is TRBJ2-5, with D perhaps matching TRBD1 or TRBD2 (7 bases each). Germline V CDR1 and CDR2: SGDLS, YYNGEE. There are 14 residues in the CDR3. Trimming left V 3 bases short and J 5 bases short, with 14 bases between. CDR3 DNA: TGTGCCAGCAGCGCAGGGGGGGTTGTTGAGACCCAGTACTTC. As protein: CASSAGGVVETQYF.

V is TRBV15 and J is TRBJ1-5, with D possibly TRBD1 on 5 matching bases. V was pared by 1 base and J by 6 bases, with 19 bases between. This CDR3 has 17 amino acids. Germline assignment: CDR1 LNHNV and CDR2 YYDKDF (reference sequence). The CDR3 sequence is CATSRVPGRVSGQPQHF. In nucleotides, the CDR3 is TGTGCCACCAGCAGAGTGCCAGGGAGGGTTTCAGGTCAGCCCCAGCATTTT.

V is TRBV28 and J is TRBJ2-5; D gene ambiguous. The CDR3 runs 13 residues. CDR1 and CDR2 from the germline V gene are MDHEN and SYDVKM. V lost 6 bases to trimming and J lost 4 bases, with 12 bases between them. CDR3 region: CASSPPALETQYF. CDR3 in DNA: TGTGCCAGCAGCCCCCCAGCGTTAGAGACCCAGTACTTC.

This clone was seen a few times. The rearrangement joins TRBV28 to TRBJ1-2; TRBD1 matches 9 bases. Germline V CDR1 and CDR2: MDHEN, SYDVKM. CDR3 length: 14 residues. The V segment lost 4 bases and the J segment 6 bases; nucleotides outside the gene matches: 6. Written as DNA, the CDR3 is TGTGCCAGCAGTTCCCAAAGACAGGGGGATGGCTACACCTTC. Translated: CASSSQRQGDGYTF.

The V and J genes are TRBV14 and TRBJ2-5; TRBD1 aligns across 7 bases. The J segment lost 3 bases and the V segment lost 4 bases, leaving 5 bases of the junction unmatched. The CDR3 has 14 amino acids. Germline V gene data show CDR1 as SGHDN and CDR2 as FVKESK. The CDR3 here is CASSRLDREETQYF. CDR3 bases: TGTGCCAGCAGCCGATTAGACAGGGAAGAGACCCAGTACTTC. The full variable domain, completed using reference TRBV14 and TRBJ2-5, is EAGVTQFPSHSVIEKGQTVTLRCDPISGHDNLYWYRRVMGKEIKFLLHFVKESKQDESGMPNNRFLAERTGGTYSTLKVQPAELEDSGVYFCASSRLDREETQYFGPGTRLLVL.